This T cell receptor (beta chain) was profiled in a study of identical twins. This clonotype occurred many times. Its antigen is as yet unknown. cDNA carried unique molecular identifiers, and a universal primer site was added by template switching. TCRdb called the 5' RACE reads again in MiXCR, with one record for every CDR3 protein. The profile shows some 500,000 distinct CDR3 sequences, 12% to 15% of them singletons. V lost 4 bases to trimming and J lost 3 bases, with 13 bases between them. This CDR3 contains 14 residues. From germline, CDR1 is SEHNR and CDR2 FQNEAQ (reference sequence). General study results and limits: High-abundance cord blood beta clonotypes had fewer insertions; memory repertoires showed none.

These data were also filed under a second study, of yellow fever vaccine responses in identical twins. According to that study: Reportedly, twins' vaccine T cell responses looked partly convergent and partly personalized.

The chain combines TRBV7-9 with TRBJ2-7; no clear D gene. The clonotype comes from a woman between 18 and 30 years old in good health. The sample was CD4+ T cells sorted from blood. The CDR3 sequence: CASSSRGWDYEQYF. As DNA, the CDR3 is TGTGCCAGCAGCTCCCGTGGGTGGGACTACGAGCAGTACTTC.